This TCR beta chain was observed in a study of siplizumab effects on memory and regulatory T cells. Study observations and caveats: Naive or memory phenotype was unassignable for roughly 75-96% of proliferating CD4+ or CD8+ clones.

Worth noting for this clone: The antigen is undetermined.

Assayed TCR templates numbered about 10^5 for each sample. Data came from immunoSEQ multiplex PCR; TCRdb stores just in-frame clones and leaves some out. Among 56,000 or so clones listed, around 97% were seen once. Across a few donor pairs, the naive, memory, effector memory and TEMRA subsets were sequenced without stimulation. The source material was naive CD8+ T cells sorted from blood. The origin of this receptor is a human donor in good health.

CDR3 protein: CARVGLAPTYTQYF. CDR3 nucleotides: TGTGCCAGAGTGGGACTAGCCCCCACTTATACGCAGTATTTT. The rearrangement uses TRBV2 and TRBJ2-3; 9 nucleotides match TRBD2. In germline, CDR1 is SNHLY, CDR2 FYNNEI. The V and J ends lost 9 bases and 7 bases, in that order; junction bases with no gene match: 11. The length of the CDR3 is 14 residues.